The 10 T cell receptor beta chains presented below share a single source sample, sequenced in a study of OX40 agonist ivuxolimab in advanced cancers. Only in-frame clones appear in the TCRdb table, and some are missing; sequencing was by immunoSEQ multiplex PCR. The sample includes 20,000 to 25,000 clones, 84% of them seen just once. Sequences were derived from CD4+ or CD8+ T cells sorted from blood, sampled in a trial of the OX40 agonist ivuxolimab. The receptors come from an adult with an advanced solid tumor such as melanoma, head and neck, liver or kidney cancer.

The chain employs TRBV6-1 and TRBJ2-1; 12 nucleotides match TRBD1. The CDR3 covers 18 residues. Germline CDR1 MNHNS, CDR2 SASEGT. J gave up 4 bases and V 4 bases, and 11 bases lay outside the gene matches. The CDR3 reads CASSVRDRGRGTYNEQFF. The CDR3 nucleotides read TGTGCCAGCAGTGTCCGGGACAGGGGGCGCGGGACATACAATGAGCAGTTCTTC.

This clone occurred a few times. The V gene is TRBV2, the J gene TRBJ2-7, with TRBD2 identical over 8 bases. The CDR3 covers 15 residues. The junction had 10 bases not matched to a gene; V was cut back by 2 bases and J by 7 bases. The germline gives CDR1 SNHLY, CDR2 FYNNEI. The chain's CDR3 is CASSEQSGGGREQYF. For the CDR3, the DNA is TGTGCCAGCAGTGAACAAAGCGGGGGTGGGCGGGAGCAGTACTTC.

The chain combines TRBV2 with TRBJ2-1; TRBD1 aligns across 9 bases. The CDR3 is made up of 14 amino acids. The junction had 7 bases not matched to a gene; V was cut back by 5 bases and J by 8 bases. In germline, CDR1 is SNHLY, CDR2 FYNNEI. The CDR3 sequence: CASSMDRGRDEQFF. CDR3 DNA: TGTGCCAGCAGTATGGACAGGGGTCGGGATGAGCAGTTCTTC.

This clone was seen a few times. The rearrangement links TRBV6-5 to TRBJ1-1, with no clear D. Between the trimmed V and J ends, which lost 6 bases and 5 bases, there was a span of 13 bases. Germline V gene sequence: CDR1 MNHEY, CDR2 SVGAGI. CDR3 length: 13 residues. Written as DNA, the CDR3 is TGTGCCAGCAGCAAGCTTATGGGGACTGAAGCTTTCTTT. Its protein is CASSKLMGTEAFF.

The CDR3, as DNA: TGTGCCAGTAGTATAGGTGGGGCCAACAATGAAAAACTGTTTTTT. It specifies CASSIGGANNEKLFF. The chain has TRBV19 and TRBJ1-4; D possibly corresponds to TRBD1 (5 bases). The V end was cut by 1 base, the J end by 5 bases, with 11 bases between. Germline CDR1 reads LNHDA; CDR2 reads SQIVND (reference sequence). This CDR3 has 15 residues.

This chain links TRBV19 with TRBJ1-1, with 11 bases aligning to TRBD1. Per germline, CDR1 LNHDA and CDR2 SQIVND (reference sequence). Trimming at V came to 3 bases and at J to 1 base, leaving 4 bases not matched to a gene. The CDR3 length is 16 residues. CDR3 in DNA: TGTGCCAGTAGTATGGGGACAGGGGGAAGGAACACTGAAGCTTTCTTT. This encodes CASSMGTGGRNTEAFF.

CDR3 region: CASSVGLAGEQFF. Written as DNA, the CDR3 is TGTGCCAGCAGCGTGGGACTAGCGGGGGAGCAGTTCTTC. The chain combines TRBV9 with TRBJ2-1, with 13 bases lining up with TRBD2. Germline V CDR1 and CDR2: SGDLS, YYNGEE. This CDR3 has 13 residues. V shed 2 bases, J shed 10 bases, and the junction held 0 bases outside the gene matches.

J is TRBJ2-3 and V is TRBV4-2, with D perhaps being TRBD1 or TRBD2 (5 bases each). Germline V lookup: CDR1 LGHNA, CDR2 YNFKEQ. The V and J ends lost 4 bases and 6 bases respectively, with 20 bases between them. The CDR3 runs to 16 residues. The CDR3 DNA reads TGTGCCAGCAGCCCCGGGACGGCCGGAAATGAGGATACGCAGTATTTT. This codes for CASSPGTAGNEDTQYF.

This clone has a single count. The chain carries TRBV9 and TRBJ2-2, with a possible D match to TRBD2 (5 bases). Germline-derived CDR1 and CDR2 are SGDLS and YYNGEE. V gave up 3 bases and J gave up 5 bases, with 14 bases separating them. This CDR3 is built from 15 residues. CDR3 bases: TGTGCCAGCAGCGAGGCCGTCGGGGAAACCGGGGAGCTGTTTTTT. The encoded protein is CASSEAVGETGELFF.

J is TRBJ2-1 and V is TRBV5-1; 9 bases align to TRBD2. CDR3 length: 15 amino acids. The V segment lost 2 bases and the J segment 9 bases; nucleotides outside the gene matches: 9. CDR1 is SGHRS, CDR2 YFSETQ, per germline. The CDR3 sequence: CASSLEVAGALEQFF. For the CDR3, the DNA is TGCGCCAGCAGCTTAGAGGTAGCGGGAGCGCTTGAGCAGTTCTTC. Using reference TRBV5-1 and TRBJ2-1 for the parts outside the CDR3, the full variable domain is KAGVTQTPRYLIKTRGQQVTLSCSPISGHRSVSWYQQTPGQGLQFLFEYFSETQRNKGNFPGRFSGRQFSNSRSEMNVSTLELGDSALYLCASSLEVAGALEQFFGPGTRLTVL.